This is a list of T cell receptor beta chains from one sample in a study of blood T cell repertoires in COVID-19. Method: immunoSEQ multiplex PCR; TCRdb's copy keeps in-frame clones and lacks some. The data contain 270,000 or so clones, roughly 85% of them singletons. Input material: peripheral blood. The receptors were sampled from a woman aged 25 to 39 with active or convalescent COVID-19. Each CDR3 is given with its conserved first and last residue. Each record gives: J gene, D gene, V gene, clone size, CDR3 DNA, CDR3 protein. A D gene is named only where the DNA matches it firmly. Size is stated for part of the rows, as once, few or many counts, or as a class when the clone is expanded.

>TRBJ2-7|TRBD2|TRBV6-2/TRBV6-3|.
TGTGCCAGCAGTTACCCCGGACTAGCGGGGGGGATAAGGAGCTCCTACGAGCAGTACTTC
CASSYPGLAGGIRSSYEQYF
>TRBJ2-3|TRBD2|TRBV30|.
TGTGCCTGCCGGACTAGCGGGGGCCACACAGATACGCAGTATTTT
CACRTSGGHTDTQYF
>TRBJ2-5|TRBD2|TRBV5-4|.
TGTGCCAGCAGCTTAGCTAGCGGGGGGGAAGAGACCCAGTACTTC
CASSLASGGEETQYF
>TRBJ2-5|.|TRBV6-2/TRBV6-3|once
TGTGCCAGCAGTCCCACTCCCGACAGCAAAGAGACCCAGTACTTC
CASSPTPDSKETQYF
>TRBJ1-6|.|TRBV14|.
TGTGCCAGCAGCCAAAGAGCGGGGGGCAATAATTCACCCCTCCACTTT
CASSQRAGGNNSPLHF
>TRBJ2-5|TRBD2|TRBV7-2|.
TGTGCCAGCAGCTCCCGAGCGGCGGGGGGAAGAGAGACCCAGTACTTC
CASSSRAAGGRETQYF
>TRBJ2-6|.|TRBV7-2|.
TGTGCCAGCAGCTCGGGACATGTGAGCTCTGGGGCCAACGTCCTGACTTTC
CASSSGHVSSGANVLTF
>TRBJ1-2|TRBD1|TRBV4-2|.
TGTGCCAGCAGCCAAGATCCGGGGGACAGGGTGGGCTACACCTTC
CASSQDPGDRVGYTF
>TRBJ2-7|TRBD1|TRBV6-5|.
TGTGCCAGCAGAAATCCCCCCTCAGGGGGAGAATACTTC
CASRNPPSGGEYF
>TRBJ1-2|.|TRBV4-3|once
TGCGCCAGCAGCCAAGATTATAGGACAGCGGGAGGCTACACCTTC
CASSQDYRTAGGYTF
>TRBJ2-5|TRBD1|TRBV24-1|.
TGTGCCACCAGTGATTCTCGGACAGGACAAAAGCACCAAGAGACCCAGTACTTC
CATSDSRTGQKHQETQYF
>TRBJ1-6|.|TRBV12-3/TRBV12-4|.
TGTGCCAGCAGTTTAAGTGGGCCACCCCTCCACTTT
CASSLSGPPLHF
>TRBJ2-2|TRBD1|TRBV11-2|.
TGTGCCAGCAGCCCCACAGGGGTAGATTACGGGGAGCTGTTTTTT
CASSPTGVDYGELFF
>TRBJ2-7|TRBD1|TRBV7-2|.
TGTGCCAGCAGCTTACGGTCAGGGACAGCCAACTCCTACGAGCAGTACTTC
CASSLRSGTANSYEQYF
>TRBJ1-2|TRBD1|TRBV5-1|.
TGCGCCAGCAGCTTGGACGGGACAGCAACTGGTGGCTACACCTTC
CASSLDGTATGGYTF
>TRBJ1-1|.|TRBV19|.
TGTGCCAGTAGTAGAGAGGGCGTGACTGAAGCTTTCTTT
CASSREGVTEAFF
>TRBJ1-2|TRBD1|TRBV7-9|few
TGTGCCAGCAGCCCACCGCCGGGACAGGGTTCCTATGGCTACACCTTC
CASSPPPGQGSYGYTF
>TRBJ1-2|.|TRBV6-6|once
TGTGCCAGCACCTCGACGACAGAGAACTATGGCTACACCTTC
CASTSTTENYGYTF
>TRBJ1-4|.|TRBV6-1|few
TGTGCCAGCAGTGAAGCCGGGGGGGGAAATGAAAAACTGTTTTTT
CASSEAGGGNEKLFF
>TRBJ2-7|TRBD1|TRBV5-1|few
TGCGCCAGCAGCTTGGGGGGCCCCGGGACAGGGATCGGCGAGCAGTACTTC
CASSLGGPGTGIGEQYF
>TRBJ1-2|TRBD1|TRBV4-3|.
TGCGCCAGCAGCCAGAGGCGGACAGGCTCGGGGGGCTACACCTTC
CASSQRRTGSGGYTF
>TRBJ2-2|.|TRBV9|.
TGTGCCAGCAGCCGGAACACCGGGGAGCTGTTTTTT
CASSRNTGELFF
>TRBJ2-5|.|TRBV21-1|few
TGTGCCAGCAGCAGGACTAGCGGGGGGGCCGAGACCCAGTACTTC
CASSRTSGGAETQYF
>TRBJ1-5|.|TRBV12-2|.
TGTGCAAGTCGCTTCAATGTGTCAGGGAGGAAAAGCAATCAGCCCCAGCATTTT
CASRFNVSGRKSNQPQHF
>TRBJ2-5|.|TRBV9|.
TGTGCCAGCAGCGTCAGGGACCAAGAGACCCAGTACTTC
CASSVRDQETQYF
>TRBJ2-5|TRBD2|TRBV2|.
TGTGCCAGCAGCCCTACTAGCGCCGCTGGAACCCAGTACTTC
CASSPTSAAGTQYF
>TRBJ2-7|.|TRBV6-1|.
TGTGCCAGCAGTGACCCTAGCAGGCGCCAAAGCTACGAGCAGTACTTC
CASSDPSRRQSYEQYF
>TRBJ2-7|.|TRBV4-2|.
TGTGCCAGCAGCCAATCTAGAGCGCGGGGGCCTCTACTAAGCTCCTACGAGCAGTACTTC
CASSQSRARGPLLSSYEQYF
>TRBJ2-7|TRBD2|TRBV6-2/TRBV6-3|.
TGTGCCAGCAGTTACTCGATTCCAGCGGGGGGGTCCCGGGACGAGCAGTACTTC
CASSYSIPAGGSRDEQYF
>TRBJ2-7|.|TRBV12-3/TRBV12-4|.
TGTGCCAGCAGAGGGACTTCCTACGAGCAGTACTTC
CASRGTSYEQYF
>TRBJ2-7|.|TRBV12-3/TRBV12-4|.
TGTGCCAGCAGTTTAGAGCAGGTTCAGTACTTC
CASSLEQVQYF
>TRBJ2-2|.|TRBV19|.
TGTGCCAGTAGTAGACCCCGTTTTCGGGACACACCGAACACCGGGGAGCTGTTTTTT
CASSRPRFRDTPNTGELFF
>TRBJ1-5|.|TRBV27|many
TGTGCCAGCAGTTCGCAGGGGCAGCCCCAGCATTTT
CASSSQGQPQHF
>TRBJ2-7|TRBD1|TRBV5-8|.
TGTGCCAGCAGCTTGTACAGGGGGCTCTACGAGCAGTACTTC
CASSLYRGLYEQYF
>TRBJ1-1|.|TRBV4-3|few
TGCGCCAGCAGCCAACATACTAACACTGAAGCTTTCTTT
CASSQHTNTEAFF
>TRBJ2-7|TRBD1|TRBV6-2/TRBV6-3|.
TGTGCCAGCAGCCGGGGACAGGGAGTCTACGAGCAGTACTTC
CASSRGQGVYEQYF
>TRBJ1-2|.|TRBV5-8|once
TGTGCCAGCAGCTTGGGGACAGCTAACTATGGCTACACCTTC
CASSLGTANYGYTF
>TRBJ2-1|TRBD1|TRBV6-2/TRBV6-3|.
TGTGCCAGCACCCCCGGGACAGATAACAATGAGCAGTTCTTC
CASTPGTDNNEQFF
>TRBJ2-1|.|TRBV4-3|.
TGCGCCAGCAGCCAAGATCGAGGCAGGGTGAATGAGCAGTTCTTC
CASSQDRGRVNEQFF
>TRBJ1-1|.|TRBV28|.
TGTGCCAGCAGTCCCGGGCAGGGTCACACTGAAGCTTTCTTT
CASSPGQGHTEAFF
>TRBJ2-1|.|TRBV29-1|once
TGCAGCGTTGGGGCCCCAGGGCCTTCCTACAATGAGCAGTTCTTC
CSVGAPGPSYNEQFF
>TRBJ2-7|.|TRBV29-1|.
TGCAGCGTTACAGGATCCTACGAGCAGTACTTC
CSVTGSYEQYF
>TRBJ2-7|TRBD1|TRBV24-1|.
TGTGCCACCAGTGACCCCGGGACAGGGTTGGACGAGCAGTACTTC
CATSDPGTGLDEQYF
>TRBJ2-3|TRBD2|TRBV27|.
TGTGCCAGCAGCATAGCGGGGGGAACCTTAAAAGATACGCAGTATTTT
CASSIAGGTLKDTQYF
>TRBJ1-2|.|TRBV28|.
TGTGCCCGCGCCGCCGGCTACACCTTC
CARAAGYTF
>TRBJ1-3|.|TRBV6-5|.
TGTGCCAGCAGTCCACAGGGTCCTGGAAACACCATATATTTT
CASSPQGPGNTIYF
>TRBJ2-1|TRBD2|TRBV2|.
TGTGCCAGCAAACCTCTGCTAAGCGGGGCTAGGGAGCAGTTCTTC
CASKPLLSGAREQFF
>TRBJ1-5|.|TRBV19|.
TGTGCCAGTAGTACGTACGGGGTCCTTAGCAATCAGCCCCAGCATTTT
CASSTYGVLSNQPQHF
>TRBJ1-2|.|TRBV7-3|.
TGTGCCAGCAGCGTCGACAGGCGCTACTATGGCTACACCTTC
CASSVDRRYYGYTF
>TRBJ2-7|TRBD1|TRBV27|.
TGTGCCAGCAGTTCTCACTCCGGGACAGTCTCCTACGAGCAGTACTTC
CASSSHSGTVSYEQYF
>TRBJ1-2|.|TRBV27|.
TGTGCCAGCTTCGACAGCCTCTATGGCTACACCTTC
CASFDSLYGYTF
>TRBJ1-4|TRBD1|TRBV30|.
TGTGCCTGGAGTACCGGGACAGGGGAAGGGGAAAAACTGTTTTTT
CAWSTGTGEGEKLFF
>TRBJ1-2|.|TRBV6-1|.
TGTGCCAGCAGTGAGGGCCGACGCCGTACGGATGGCTACACCTTC
CASSEGRRRTDGYTF
>TRBJ2-5|TRBD2|TRBV3-1/TRBV3-2|.
TGTGCCAGCAGCCTCGGCGGGGCGAGCGGGGGGAAAGAGACCCAGTACTTC
CASSLGGASGGKETQYF
>TRBJ1-2|.|TRBV9|.
TGTGCCAGCAGCGTAGATGGCAGTCCTAACTATGGCTACACCTTC
CASSVDGSPNYGYTF
>TRBJ1-1|.|TRBV4-3|.
TGCGCCAGCAGCCAAGATCTCCAACTGTACACTGAAGCTTTCTTT
CASSQDLQLYTEAFF